The rows below give T cell receptor beta chains drawn from one sample of a study of molecular identifiers for immune sequencing clone quantification. TCRdb passed the PCR reads through MiXCR, listing each CDR3 protein once. The sample holds about 510,000 distinct CDR3 sequences, roughly 24% seen once. The sequencing input was naive CD8+ T cells from blood, with Jurkat cell RNA spiked in. All receptors come from a human donor in good health. Some libraries in this study had Jurkat cell RNA spiked in. Each CDR3 is given with its conserved first and last residue. Fields, in order: clone size, J gene, V gene, D gene, CDR3 DNA, CDR3 protein. D genes are given only for firm matches. The size of a clone is reported for some rows only, either as once, few or many, or as a class for expanded clones.

few,TRBJ2-7,TRBV12-3/TRBV12-4,NA,TGTGCCAGCAGTTTTGAAGACGGGCCCTACGAGCAGTACTTC,CASSFEDGPYEQYF
NA,TRBJ2-1,TRBV11-2,TRBD1,TGTGCCAGCAGCTTCTATTTTAGACAGGGGGGATATGCGCAGTTCTTC,CASSFYFRQGGYAQFF
NA,TRBJ1-1,TRBV13,TRBD1,TGTGCCAGCAGCTTCGGGACAGGCCTTAACACTGAAGCTTTCTTT,CASSFGTGLNTEAFF
many,TRBJ1-5,TRBV6-6,NA,TGTGCCAGCAGTTACGAGGGTTATCAGCCCCAGCATTTT,CASSYEGYQPQHF
NA,TRBJ1-1,TRBV2,NA,TGTGCCAGCATAATCGCTGAAGCTTTCTTT,CASIIAEAFF
NA,TRBJ2-5,TRBV5-4,TRBD2,TGTGCCAGCAGCTTGGGGGGCCTAGCGGGCGGGGAGACCCAGTACTTC,CASSLGGLAGGETQYF
NA,TRBJ1-1,TRBV19,NA,TGTGCCTGTAGGTTGGGCCGCGGGACTGAAGCTTTCTTT,CACRLGRGTEAFF
NA,TRBJ2-7,TRBV12-3/TRBV12-4,NA,TGTGCCAGCAGTTTATTGACGGAACTGTACTTC,CASSLLTELYF
NA,TRBJ1-2,TRBV27,NA,TGTGCCAGCAGTCTAAATGGGGTGGACAGTCCCCTCGCCTATGGCTACACCTTC,CASSLNGVDSPLAYGYTF
many,TRBJ2-3,TRBV9,TRBD2,TGTGCCAGCAGCGTAGGGTCCAGGACTAGCGAGTCCCGCGGGGATGCGCAGTATTTT,CASSVGSRTSESRGDAQYF
NA,TRBJ2-2,TRBV5-6,NA,TGTGCCAGCAGCTTTGGAGTTAGTACCGGGGAGCTGTTTTTT,CASSFGVSTGELFF
few,TRBJ2-3,TRBV5-1,NA,TGCGCCAGCAGGAGGGGTCCCAGCACAGATACGCAGTATTTT,CASRRGPSTDTQYF
NA,TRBJ2-3,TRBV28,TRBD2,TGTGCCAGCAGTTTAAATAGCGGGAGTTACTCAGATACGCAGTATTTT,CASSLNSGSYSDTQYF
many,TRBJ2-7,TRBV6-2/TRBV6-3,NA,TGTGCCAGCAGTTACACCCGTATGGAAGGGAAGCAGTACTTC,CASSYTRMEGKQYF
many,TRBJ2-7,TRBV20-1,NA,TGCAGTGCTAGGAGAGGATACGAGCAGTACTTC,CSARRGYEQYF
NA,TRBJ2-5,TRBV5-1,NA,TGCGCCAGCAGCCCGATGGACTCGTCGTGGTACCAAGAGACCCAGTACTTC,CASSPMDSSWYQETQYF
many,TRBJ2-5,TRBV29-1,NA,TGCAGCGTTGATTTTGGCAGCCAAGAGACCCAGTACTTC,CSVDFGSQETQYF
many,TRBJ1-1,TRBV27,TRBD1,TGTGCCAGCAGCCCGGACAGGGGGTTCACTGAAGCTTTCTTT,CASSPDRGFTEAFF
NA,TRBJ2-2,TRBV12-3/TRBV12-4,TRBD1,TGTGCCAGCAGTTCGGACAGGGAAAACACCGGGGGGCTGTTTTTT,CASSSDRENTGGLFF
few,TRBJ2-3,TRBV7-7,NA,TGTGCTAGCAGCCTCACCTCCGCCCCCACAGATACGCAGTATTTT,CASSLTSAPTDTQYF
NA,TRBJ2-3,TRBV7-6,NA,TGTGCCAGCAGCTTAGGGGTCGGGGTTACGCAGTATTTT,CASSLGVGVTQYF
NA,TRBJ2-1,TRBV11-2,TRBD2,TGTGCCAGCGGCCATAGCGGGAGGGCCGATAATGAGCAGTTCTTC,CASGHSGRADNEQFF
NA,TRBJ2-7,TRBV5-4,TRBD1,TGTGCCAGCAGTTCCGGGACAGGGTTCCACGAGCAGTACTTC,CASSSGTGFHEQYF
many,TRBJ2-2,TRBV24-1,TRBD1,TGTGCCACCAGTGATCACCCCGGGACAGGGGGTGCCGGGGAGCTGTTTTTT,CATSDHPGTGGAGELFF
many,TRBJ2-7,TRBV11-2,NA,TGTGCCAGCAGCTTAGAAGGACTACCCTCCTACGAGCAGTACTTC,CASSLEGLPSYEQYF
many,TRBJ2-7,TRBV29-1,TRBD1,TGCAGCGCCGGGGACAGGCAAGCCTACGAGCAGTACTTC,CSAGDRQAYEQYF
NA,TRBJ2-3,TRBV11-2,TRBD1,TGTGCCAGCAGCCCCCGGGACAGAAGCACAGGTACGCAGTATTTT,CASSPRDRSTGTQYF
NA,TRBJ2-5,TRBV27,NA,TGTGCCAGCAGTTTATCGACCGGGGGTTGGGAGACCCAGTACTTC,CASSLSTGGWETQYF
few,TRBJ2-3,TRBV19,NA,TGTGCCAGTAGTATCCGGACAGCTAGCACAGATACGCAGTATTTT,CASSIRTASTDTQYF
many,TRBJ2-5,TRBV20-1,TRBD1,TGCAGTGCTAGCCCAACAGGGGGTAGAGAGACCCAGTACTTC,CSASPTGGRETQYF
NA,TRBJ2-3,TRBV30,TRBD2,TGTGCCTGGAGTGTTAGGCTAGCGGGAGTAACTAGCACAGATACGCAGTATTTT,CAWSVRLAGVTSTDTQYF
many,TRBJ1-1,TRBV5-1,NA,TGCGCCAGCAGCTTGTTAGGAGGCCCGGGGGACACTGAAGCTTTCTTT,CASSLLGGPGDTEAFF
many,TRBJ2-3,TRBV7-9,TRBD1,TGTGCCAGCACCGACGGACAGGGCCTTTTACACATTAGCACAGATACGCAGTATTTT,CASTDGQGLLHISTDTQYF
NA,TRBJ2-3,TRBV14,NA,TGTGCCAGCAGCCAAGATGCTGGGACACACCGCACAGATACGCAGTATTTT,CASSQDAGTHRTDTQYF
NA,TRBJ1-1,TRBV7-9,TRBD1,TGTGCCAGCAGCTTAGTGACAGGGGGGGCTGAAGCTTTCTTT,CASSLVTGGAEAFF
many,TRBJ2-5,TRBV28,NA,TGTGCCAGCAGTTTAGGGTTGCAAGAGACCCAGTACTTC,CASSLGLQETQYF
few,TRBJ2-2,TRBV13,TRBD1,TGTGCCAGCAGCTCCACAGGGGCCGGGGAGCTGTTTTTT,CASSSTGAGELFF
few,TRBJ2-5,TRBV6-2/TRBV6-3,TRBD2,TGTGCCAGCAGTTACTCCCCAAGGGAAGCGGGGACCAACACGTACCAAGAGACCCAGTACTTC,CASSYSPREAGTNTYQETQYF
NA,TRBJ1-2,TRBV6-2/TRBV6-3,TRBD1,TGTGCCAGCAGTCGCGCTACAGGGGGCGATGGCTACACCTTC,CASSRATGGDGYTF
NA,TRBJ2-7,TRBV11-2,NA,TGTGCCAGCAGCTTCAGGGGTGTCCACGAGCAGTACTTC,CASSFRGVHEQYF
NA,TRBJ1-1,TRBV15,NA,TGTGCCACCAGACCCACAGGGATCACTGAAGCTTTCTTT,CATRPTGITEAFF
many,TRBJ2-3,TRBV30,NA,TGTGCCTGGAGTGTTCTCGGTACAGATACGCAGTATTTT,CAWSVLGTDTQYF
NA,TRBJ2-3,TRBV12-3/TRBV12-4,NA,TGTGCCAGCAGCCCTTTGGGTTTGTCGCGCGTGGATACGCAGTATTTT,CASSPLGLSRVDTQYF
NA,TRBJ2-3,TRBV25-1,NA,TGTGCCAGCAGTCTCATTCGAGGGGGGAGTACGCAGTATTTT,CASSLIRGGSTQYF
NA,TRBJ2-5,TRBV7-2,NA,TGTGCCAGCAGGCAACTCATCGTGGAGACCCAGTACTTC,CASRQLIVETQYF
many,TRBJ2-3,TRBV29-1,TRBD2,TGCAGCGTGACTAGCGGGAGGGCCCGTGCAGATACGCAGTATTTT,CSVTSGRARADTQYF
NA,TRBJ2-7,TRBV19,NA,TGTGCCAGTAGTATTTCTTGGGACACCTTATGCTACGAGCAGTACTTC,CASSISWDTLCYEQYF
few,TRBJ2-7,TRBV30,NA,TGTGCCTGGAGTGTGTGGGGCCCCGAGCAGTACTTC,CAWSVWGPEQYF
NA,TRBJ2-1,TRBV5-1,NA,TGCGCCAGCAGCTTGGCAGGTGAATACAATGAGCGGTTCTTC,CASSLAGEYNERFF